One and the same sample provided the 5 T cell receptor beta chains below, sequenced in a study of T cells in Graves' hyperthyroidism and ophthalmopathy. The investigators amplified TCR beta CDR3 regions from RNA transcripts. HTBI primers drove first-round RT-PCR of the TCR CDR3. TCRdb re-derived calls from the multiplex PCR reads in MiXCR, one entry per CDR3 protein. The sample has approximately 330,000 distinct CDR3 sequences, roughly 13% seen once; the top ten hold around 32%. The sequenced material came from blood. The receptors shown here come from a woman between 35 and 50 years old with Graves' ophthalmopathy.

In this sample, this clonotype turned up a few times. This sequence joins TRBV11-3 and TRBJ2-2, with a weak D call TRBD1 (6 bases). Germline loops: CDR1 SGHNT, CDR2 YENEEA. Deletions cut 3 bases from V and 5 bases from J, with 13 bases between. This CDR3 comprises 15 residues. Here the CDR3 reads CASSFKQGGTGELFF. CDR3 coding DNA: TGTGCCAGCAGCTTTAAACAGGGTGGGACCGGGGAGCTGTTTTTT.

This clonotype was detected ten times or more. The chain carries TRBV6-1 and TRBJ1-2; D is ambiguous. CDR1 is MNHNS, CDR2 SASEGT, per germline. The CDR3 is 11 residues long. The V end was cut by 4 bases, the J end by 5 bases, with 5 bases between. CDR3 sequence reads: CASSGLYGYTF. The DNA of the CDR3 is TGTGCCAGCAGTGGATTGTATGGCTACACCTTC.

This rearrangement joins TRBV3-1 to TRBJ2-2; D gene unclear. Germline V gene sequence: CDR1 LGHDT, CDR2 YNNKEL (reference sequence). This CDR3 comprises 11 residues. V was trimmed by 4 bases and J by 10 bases, leaving 7 bases between them. The CDR3 loop is CASSPLMELFF. DNA of the CDR3: TGTGCCAGCAGCCCGCTAATGGAGCTGTTTTTT.

This clonotype was seen only a few times. The chain has TRBV25-1 and TRBJ1-3; D is unresolved. Trimming removed 7 bases at V and 2 bases at J, with 9 bases between. The CDR3 has 13 residues. CDR1 MGHDK and CDR2 SYGVNS come from the germline V gene. CDR3 sequence reads: CASMNRAGNTIYF. The CDR3 region has the DNA TGTGCCAGCATGAACCGAGCTGGAAACACCATATATTTT.

In this sample, this clonotype turned up many times. The chain is built from TRBV7-9 and TRBJ1-1, with D tentatively TRBD1 (6 bases). Germline assignment: CDR1 SEHNR and CDR2 FQNEAQ (reference sequence). This CDR3 has 15 residues. The V gene lost 5 bases and the J gene lost 6 bases, with 19 bases spanning the gap. CDR3 coding DNA: TGTGCCAGCAGCCCCGGCGAGGGGGAAACTGCTGAAGCTTTCTTT. It encodes CASSPGEGETAEAFF.